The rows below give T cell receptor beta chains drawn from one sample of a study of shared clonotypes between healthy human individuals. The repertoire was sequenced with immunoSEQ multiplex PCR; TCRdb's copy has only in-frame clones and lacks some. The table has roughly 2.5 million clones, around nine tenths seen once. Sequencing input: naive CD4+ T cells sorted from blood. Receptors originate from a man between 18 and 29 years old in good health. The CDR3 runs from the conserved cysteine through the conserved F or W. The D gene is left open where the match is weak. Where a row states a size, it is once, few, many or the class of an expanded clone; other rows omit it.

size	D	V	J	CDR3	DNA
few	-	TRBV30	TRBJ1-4	CAWGRRNEKLFF	TGTGCCTGGGGACGGCGTAATGAAAAACTGTTTTTT
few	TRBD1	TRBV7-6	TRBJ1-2	CASSPDRGYGYTF	TGTGCCAGCAGCCCGGACAGGGGCTATGGCTACACCTTC
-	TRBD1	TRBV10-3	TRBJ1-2	CAISEPTGGGGYTF	TGTGCCATCAGTGAGCCGACAGGGGGCGGTGGCTACACCTTC
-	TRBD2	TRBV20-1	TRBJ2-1	CSVREVKEQFF	TGCAGTGTCCGGGAGGTAAAAGAGCAGTTCTTC
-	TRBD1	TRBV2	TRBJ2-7	CASSQDRADYEQYF	TGTGCCAGCAGTCAGGACAGGGCAGACTACGAGCAGTACTTC
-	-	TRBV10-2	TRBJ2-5	CASSEAASGPQYF	TGCGCCAGCAGTGAGGCAGCCTCCGGGCCCCAGTACTTC
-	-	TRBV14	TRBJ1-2	CASSPEQSPYYGYTF	TGTGCCAGCAGTCCCGAGCAGTCCCCCTATTATGGCTACACCTTC
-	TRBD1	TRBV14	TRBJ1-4	CASSQDRGTEKLFF	TGTGCCAGCAGCCAAGACAGGGGGACAGAAAAACTGTTTTTT
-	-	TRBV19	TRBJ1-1	CASELDTEAFF	TGTGCCAGTGAATTGGACACTGAAGCTTTCTTT
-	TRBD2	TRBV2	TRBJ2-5	CASSAGTSRQETQYF	TGTGCCAGCAGCGCCGGGACTAGCAGACAAGAGACCCAGTACTTC
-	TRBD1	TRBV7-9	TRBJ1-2	CASSYKGTERIYTF	TGTGCCAGCAGCTATAAAGGGACAGAAAGGATCTACACCTTC
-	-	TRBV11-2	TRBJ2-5	CASSSGVRETQYF	TGTGCCAGCAGCTCAGGGGTCCGTGAGACCCAGTACTTC
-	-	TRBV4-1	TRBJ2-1	CASSQPVALKGQFF	TGCGCCAGCAGCCAGCCCGTGGCACTTAAGGGGCAGTTCTTC
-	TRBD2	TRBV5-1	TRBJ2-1	CASSSLAGGLNEQFF	TGCGCCAGCAGCTCTTTAGCGGGAGGGTTAAATGAGCAGTTCTTC
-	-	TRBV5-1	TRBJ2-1	CASSLEGGSSDEQFF	TGCGCCAGCAGCTTAGAGGGTGGGAGTAGCGATGAGCAGTTCTTC
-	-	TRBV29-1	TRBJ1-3	CSMRVDTSGNTIYF	TGCAGCATGAGGGTTGACACTTCTGGAAACACCATATATTTT
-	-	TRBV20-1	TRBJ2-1	CSARDASQFF	TGCAGTGCTAGAGATGCATCGCAGTTCTTC
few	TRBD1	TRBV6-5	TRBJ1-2	CASSYTGDYGYTF	TGTGCCAGCAGTTACACAGGGGACTATGGCTACACCTTC
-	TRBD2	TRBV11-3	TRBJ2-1	CASSRGLAGGPGWEQFF	TGTGCCAGCAGCCGGGGACTAGCGGGAGGGCCAGGATGGGAGCAGTTCTTC
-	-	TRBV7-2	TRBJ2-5	CASSSQDQETQYF	TGTGCCAGCAGCTCCCAGGATCAAGAGACCCAGTACTTC
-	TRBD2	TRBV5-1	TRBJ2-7	CASGKAGPTYEQYF	TGCGCCAGCGGGAAAGCGGGACCAACCTACGAGCAGTACTTC
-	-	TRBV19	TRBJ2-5	CASSKVLGETQYF	TGTGCCAGTAGTAAGGTCTTAGGGGAGACCCAGTACTTC
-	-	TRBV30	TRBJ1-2	CAWSPTGGGYTF	TGTGCCTGGAGTCCGACAGGAGGGGGCTACACCTTC
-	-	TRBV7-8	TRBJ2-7	CASSLDSGGNRPYEQYF	TGTGCCAGCAGCTTAGATAGTGGGGGAAACAGACCTTACGAGCAGTACTTC
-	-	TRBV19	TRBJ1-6	CASSIRSVGPLHF	TGTGCCAGTAGTATTCGAAGCGTGGGGCCCCTCCACTTT
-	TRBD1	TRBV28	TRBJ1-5	CASSFRTGGGNQPQHF	TGTGCCAGCAGTTTTAGGACAGGGGGTGGCAATCAGCCCCAGCATTTT
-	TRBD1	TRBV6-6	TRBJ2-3	CASSWGQALTDTQYF	TGTGCCAGCAGCTGGGGACAGGCCCTCACAGATACGCAGTATTTT
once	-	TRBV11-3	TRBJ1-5	CASSLVGGDPRVPQHF	TGTGCCAGCAGCTTAGTGGGGGGGGACCCCCGAGTCCCCCAGCATTTT
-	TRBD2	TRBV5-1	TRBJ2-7	CASSIAGNSEQYF	TGCGCCAGCAGCATAGCGGGTAATAGCGAGCAGTACTTC
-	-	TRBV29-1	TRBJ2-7	CSVDEGREQYF	TGCAGCGTTGATGAGGGCCGCGAGCAGTACTTC
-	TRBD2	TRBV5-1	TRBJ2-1	CASSARLAGVGNEQFF	TGCGCCAGCAGCGCCCGTCTAGCGGGAGTTGGCAATGAGCAGTTCTTC
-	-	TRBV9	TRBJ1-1	CASSVGGLTTEAFF	TGTGCCAGCAGCGTAGGGGGGTTAACCACTGAAGCTTTCTTT
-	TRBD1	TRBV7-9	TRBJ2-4	CASSFDRGTKNIQYF	TGTGCCAGCAGCTTCGACAGGGGTACCAAAAACATTCAGTACTTC